This is a list of T cell receptor beta chains from one sample in a study of T cell repertoires in breast cancer. MiXCR, applied by TCRdb to the emulsion pairing reads, yields one record per CDR3 protein. The repertoire holds roughly 40,000 distinct CDR3 sequences, with under 50% as singletons. Sample: CD8+ T cells. These receptor sequences come from a pool of human donors with breast cancer or a healthy control (not recorded which). Both conserved end residues are part of each CDR3. D genes are given only for firm matches. Clone size appears in some rows only: once, few, many, or a class for an expanded clone.

d_gene: NA
abundance: few
v_gene: TRBV18
j_gene: TRBJ2-7
CDR3nt: TGTGCCAGCTCACCATCAAGGGACGAGCAGTACTTC
CDR3aa: CASSPSRDEQYF

d_gene: NA
abundance: NA
v_gene: TRBV7-2
j_gene: TRBJ1-6
CDR3nt: TGTGCCAGCAGCAGCGGGTTCGGAAGCCCCACGGATTCACCCCTCCACTTT
CDR3aa: CASSSGFGSPTDSPLHF

d_gene: NA
abundance: NA
v_gene: TRBV12-3/TRBV12-4
j_gene: TRBJ1-1
CDR3nt: TGTGCCAGCAGTTTAGGGGGCACGCAGTGGACTGAAGCTTTCTTT
CDR3aa: CASSLGGTQWTEAFF

d_gene: NA
abundance: NA
v_gene: TRBV25-1
j_gene: TRBJ2-7
CDR3nt: TGTGCCAGCATGGGAGAAGTGGGGCCCTACGAGCAGTACTTC
CDR3aa: CASMGEVGPYEQYF

d_gene: NA
abundance: NA
v_gene: TRBV7-2
j_gene: TRBJ1-1
CDR3nt: TGTGCCAGCAGCCAAGTAGGGGCTGTCGCTGAAGCTTTCTTT
CDR3aa: CASSQVGAVAEAFF

d_gene: TRBD1
abundance: once
v_gene: TRBV5-1
j_gene: TRBJ2-3
CDR3nt: TGCGCCAGCAGCGACCGGGACAGGGGGCCGGATACGCAGTATTTT
CDR3aa: CASSDRDRGPDTQYF

d_gene: TRBD2
abundance: NA
v_gene: TRBV14
j_gene: TRBJ2-1
CDR3nt: TGTGCCAGCAGCCGAGAACTAGCGGGGACCAATGAGCAGTTCTTC
CDR3aa: CASSRELAGTNEQFF

d_gene: NA
abundance: many
v_gene: TRBV25-1
j_gene: TRBJ1-2
CDR3nt: TGTGCCAGCAGTGAGGGGGCCAGATATGGCTACACCTTC
CDR3aa: CASSEGARYGYTF

d_gene: TRBD1
abundance: few
v_gene: TRBV19
j_gene: TRBJ2-5
CDR3nt: TGTGCCAGTAGAGGGGGACAGGGGAATCAAGAGACCCAGTACTTC
CDR3aa: CASRGGQGNQETQYF

d_gene: TRBD1
abundance: NA
v_gene: TRBV27
j_gene: TRBJ2-2
CDR3nt: TGTGCCAGCAGTACTCAGGGGGTCGCCGGGGAGCTGTTTTTT
CDR3aa: CASSTQGVAGELFF

d_gene: TRBD1
abundance: NA
v_gene: TRBV5-1
j_gene: TRBJ1-6
CDR3nt: TGCGCCAGCAGCTGGGACAGGAATAATTCACCCCTCCACTTT
CDR3aa: CASSWDRNNSPLHF

d_gene: TRBD2
abundance: NA
v_gene: TRBV28
j_gene: TRBJ2-7
CDR3nt: TGTGCCAGCAGGGGAGCGGGAGGCTACGAGCAGTACTTC
CDR3aa: CASRGAGGYEQYF

d_gene: NA
abundance: NA
v_gene: TRBV4-2
j_gene: TRBJ1-2
CDR3nt: TGTGCCAGCAGCGACGTCTCCTATGGCTACACCTTC
CDR3aa: CASSDVSYGYTF

d_gene: TRBD2
abundance: few
v_gene: TRBV20-1
j_gene: TRBJ2-1
CDR3nt: TGCAGCAAGTTGACTAGCGGGAGGAATGAGCAGTTCTTC
CDR3aa: CSKLTSGRNEQFF

d_gene: NA
abundance: many
v_gene: TRBV25-1
j_gene: TRBJ1-1
CDR3nt: TGTGCCAGCAGTGAATCCTCAGGGGCGCACACTGAAGCTTTCTTT
CDR3aa: CASSESSGAHTEAFF

d_gene: TRBD1
abundance: few
v_gene: TRBV14
j_gene: TRBJ2-5
CDR3nt: TGTGCCAGCAGAGCCGGGACAGCGTACCAAGAGACCCAGTACTTC
CDR3aa: CASRAGTAYQETQYF

d_gene: TRBD2
abundance: NA
v_gene: TRBV2
j_gene: TRBJ2-1
CDR3nt: TGTGCCAGCAGGGCTCGGACTAGCGGAAACAATGAGCAGTTCTTC
CDR3aa: CASRARTSGNNEQFF

d_gene: NA
abundance: NA
v_gene: TRBV12-3/TRBV12-4
j_gene: TRBJ1-4
CDR3nt: TGTGCCAGCAGGCTCGGGGCAGCAACTAATGAAAAACTGTTTTTT
CDR3aa: CASRLGAATNEKLFF

d_gene: NA
abundance: NA
v_gene: TRBV20-1
j_gene: TRBJ1-1
CDR3nt: TGCGGTGCTAGCGCCCCGAAGACTGAAGCTTTCTTT
CDR3aa: CGASAPKTEAFF

d_gene: NA
abundance: few
v_gene: TRBV14
j_gene: TRBJ2-3
CDR3nt: TGTGCCAGCAGCCAAGCACTAGTGGATACGCAGTATTTT
CDR3aa: CASSQALVDTQYF

d_gene: TRBD1
abundance: NA
v_gene: TRBV6-6
j_gene: TRBJ2-7
CDR3nt: TGTGCCTGCACCTTGACAGGGGGTATCTACGAGCAGTACTTC
CDR3aa: CACTLTGGIYEQYF

d_gene: TRBD1
abundance: few
v_gene: TRBV10-3
j_gene: TRBJ2-3
CDR3nt: TGTGCCATCAGTGGCGGGACAGGGGGCTTAGATACGCAGTATTTT
CDR3aa: CAISGGTGGLDTQYF

d_gene: NA
abundance: NA
v_gene: TRBV6-5
j_gene: TRBJ2-5
CDR3nt: TGTGCCAGCAGTTACTCCCAGGGGACACTCCAAGAGACCCAGTACTTC
CDR3aa: CASSYSQGTLQETQYF

d_gene: NA
abundance: NA
v_gene: TRBV10-3
j_gene: TRBJ1-5
CDR3nt: TGTGCCATCAGTGAGTCGCCCTTTAAGTCGCCCAATCAGCCCCAGCATTTT
CDR3aa: CAISESPFKSPNQPQHF

d_gene: NA
abundance: NA
v_gene: TRBV20-1
j_gene: TRBJ1-1
CDR3nt: TGCAGTGCTAGGCAGGGGATGGGAACTGAAGCTTTCTTT
CDR3aa: CSARQGMGTEAFF

d_gene: TRBD1
abundance: NA
v_gene: TRBV7-9
j_gene: TRBJ1-1
CDR3nt: TGTGCCAGCAGCTTTCGGCAGGGGGTCAACACTGAAGCTTTCTTT
CDR3aa: CASSFRQGVNTEAFF

d_gene: NA
abundance: NA
v_gene: TRBV18
j_gene: TRBJ2-1
CDR3nt: TGTGCCAGCTCCGGGACGGGATTATTCGGCGAGAATGAGCAGTTCTTC
CDR3aa: CASSGTGLFGENEQFF

d_gene: NA
abundance: many
v_gene: TRBV20-1
j_gene: TRBJ1-2
CDR3nt: TGCAGTGCTCGATCGGGGGCTTATGGCTACACCTTC
CDR3aa: CSARSGAYGYTF